These T cell receptor beta chains were read from a single sample in a study of blood T cell repertoires in COVID-19. Clones were read by immunoSEQ multiplex PCR, and TCRdb kept only the in-frame ones, dropping some. Among over 100,000 clones listed, roughly 86% were seen once. Source material: peripheral blood. The receptors stem from a man aged 35-49 years with acute or convalescent COVID-19. Each CDR3 is given with its conserved first and last residue. Fields, in order: CDR3 protein, CDR3 DNA, V gene, J gene, clone size, CDR3 length, D gene. D genes are given only for firm matches. A row's size may be missing; if present it is once, few, many or a size class.

CDR3: CASSQGDRAGDTGELFF
DNA: TGTGCCAGCAGCCAGGGGGACAGGGCGGGGGACACCGGGGAGCTGTTTTTT
V: TRBV11-3
J: TRBJ2-2
size: .
length: 17
D: TRBD1

CDR3: CSVADQGRADTQYF
DNA: TGCAGCGTTGCGGATCAGGGTCGGGCAGATACGCAGTATTTT
V: TRBV29-1
J: TRBJ2-3
size: .
length: 14
D: .

CDR3: CASSLDRDYGGYTF
DNA: TGTGCCAGCAGTCTCGACAGGGATTATGGTGGCTACACCTTC
V: TRBV6-2/TRBV6-3
J: TRBJ1-2
size: .
length: 14
D: TRBD1

CDR3: CASSSRGSYEQYF
DNA: TGTGCCAGCAGCTCCCGCGGGTCCTACGAGCAGTACTTC
V: TRBV7-9
J: TRBJ2-7
size: few
length: 13
D: .

CDR3: CASSQEKGQGADTQYF
DNA: TGTGCCAGCAGCCAAGAGAAGGGACAGGGGGCAGATACGCAGTATTTT
V: TRBV4-2
J: TRBJ2-3
size: .
length: 16
D: TRBD1

CDR3: CASSSGLAAATDTQYF
DNA: TGTGCCAGCAGCTCGGGACTAGCGGCCGCCACAGATACGCAGTATTTT
V: TRBV9
J: TRBJ2-3
size: .
length: 16
D: TRBD2

CDR3: CASRPGLASDEQFF
DNA: TGTGCCAGCAGACCGGGACTAGCTTCTGATGAGCAGTTCTTC
V: TRBV7-9
J: TRBJ2-1
size: .
length: 14
D: TRBD2

CDR3: CASSLRRGLNYEQYF
DNA: TGTGCCAGCAGTTTAAGAAGGGGACTGAACTACGAGCAGTACTTC
V: TRBV27
J: TRBJ2-7
size: .
length: 15
D: .

CDR3: CAISDRSTGELFF
DNA: TGTGCCATCAGTGACCGTTCGACCGGGGAGCTGTTTTTT
V: TRBV10-3
J: TRBJ2-2
size: .
length: 13
D: .

CDR3: CASSPGGEYEQYF
DNA: TGTGCCAGCTCACCAGGGGGCGAGTACGAGCAGTACTTC
V: TRBV18
J: TRBJ2-7
size: .
length: 13
D: .

CDR3: CASSLGFGVSEAFF
DNA: TGTGCCAGCAGCTTAGGCTTCGGGGTTTCTGAAGCTTTCTTT
V: TRBV7-3
J: TRBJ1-1
size: .
length: 14
D: .

CDR3: CASSLVPSSGRANEQFF
DNA: TGCGCCAGCAGCCTGGTCCCCTCTAGCGGGAGGGCCAATGAGCAGTTCTTC
V: TRBV5-1
J: TRBJ2-1
size: .
length: 17
D: TRBD2

CDR3: CASSLGAVAMQFF
DNA: TGTGCCAGCAGCTTGGGCGCGGTAGCGATGCAGTTCTTC
V: TRBV5-6
J: TRBJ2-1
size: once
length: 13
D: .

CDR3: CASSQEGTGGQPQHF
DNA: TGTGCCAGCAGCCAAGAAGGGACAGGCGGACAGCCCCAGCATTTT
V: TRBV3-1/TRBV3-2
J: TRBJ1-5
size: once
length: 15
D: TRBD1

CDR3: CSASGDTRTSGSQETQYF
DNA: TGCAGTGCTAGTGGGGACACTAGGACTAGCGGGAGTCAAGAGACCCAGTACTTC
V: TRBV20-1
J: TRBJ2-5
size: .
length: 18
D: TRBD2

CDR3: CASSIREGGAAGELFF
DNA: TGTGCCAGCAGCATTAGAGAGGGTGGTGCAGCCGGGGAGCTGTTTTTT
V: TRBV9
J: TRBJ2-2
size: .
length: 16
D: .

CDR3: CASSPEPRGPPRDIQYF
DNA: TGTGCCAGCAGCCCCGAGCCCAGGGGCCCACCGAGGGACATTCAGTACTTC
V: TRBV7-3
J: TRBJ2-4
size: once
length: 17
D: .

CDR3: CASRGDRDVSPLHF
DNA: TGTGCCAGCAGGGGGGACAGGGACGTTTCACCCCTCCACTTT
V: TRBV21-1
J: TRBJ1-6
size: once
length: 14
D: .

CDR3: CASSQSFQGSSNEQYF
DNA: TGTGCCAGCAGCCAAAGTTTTCAGGGAAGTTCGAACGAGCAGTACTTC
V: TRBV3-1/TRBV3-2
J: TRBJ2-7
size: .
length: 16
D: .

CDR3: CASSLELPGVQPGLAGGDEQFF
DNA: TGTGCCAGCAGCTTAGAACTCCCGGGGGTTCAGCCGGGACTAGCGGGAGGGGATGAGCAGTTCTTC
V: TRBV7-8
J: TRBJ2-1
size: .
length: 22
D: TRBD2

CDR3: CASSQDRTEHTDTQYF
DNA: TGCGCCAGCAGCCAAGATCGTACAGAACACACAGATACGCAGTATTTT
V: TRBV4-3
J: TRBJ2-3
size: medium-sized
length: 16
D: .

CDR3: CASSLELGAKGRAYEQYF
DNA: TGCGCCAGCAGCTTGGAATTGGGGGCCAAAGGAAGGGCCTACGAGCAGTACTTC
V: TRBV5-1
J: TRBJ2-7
size: .
length: 18
D: .